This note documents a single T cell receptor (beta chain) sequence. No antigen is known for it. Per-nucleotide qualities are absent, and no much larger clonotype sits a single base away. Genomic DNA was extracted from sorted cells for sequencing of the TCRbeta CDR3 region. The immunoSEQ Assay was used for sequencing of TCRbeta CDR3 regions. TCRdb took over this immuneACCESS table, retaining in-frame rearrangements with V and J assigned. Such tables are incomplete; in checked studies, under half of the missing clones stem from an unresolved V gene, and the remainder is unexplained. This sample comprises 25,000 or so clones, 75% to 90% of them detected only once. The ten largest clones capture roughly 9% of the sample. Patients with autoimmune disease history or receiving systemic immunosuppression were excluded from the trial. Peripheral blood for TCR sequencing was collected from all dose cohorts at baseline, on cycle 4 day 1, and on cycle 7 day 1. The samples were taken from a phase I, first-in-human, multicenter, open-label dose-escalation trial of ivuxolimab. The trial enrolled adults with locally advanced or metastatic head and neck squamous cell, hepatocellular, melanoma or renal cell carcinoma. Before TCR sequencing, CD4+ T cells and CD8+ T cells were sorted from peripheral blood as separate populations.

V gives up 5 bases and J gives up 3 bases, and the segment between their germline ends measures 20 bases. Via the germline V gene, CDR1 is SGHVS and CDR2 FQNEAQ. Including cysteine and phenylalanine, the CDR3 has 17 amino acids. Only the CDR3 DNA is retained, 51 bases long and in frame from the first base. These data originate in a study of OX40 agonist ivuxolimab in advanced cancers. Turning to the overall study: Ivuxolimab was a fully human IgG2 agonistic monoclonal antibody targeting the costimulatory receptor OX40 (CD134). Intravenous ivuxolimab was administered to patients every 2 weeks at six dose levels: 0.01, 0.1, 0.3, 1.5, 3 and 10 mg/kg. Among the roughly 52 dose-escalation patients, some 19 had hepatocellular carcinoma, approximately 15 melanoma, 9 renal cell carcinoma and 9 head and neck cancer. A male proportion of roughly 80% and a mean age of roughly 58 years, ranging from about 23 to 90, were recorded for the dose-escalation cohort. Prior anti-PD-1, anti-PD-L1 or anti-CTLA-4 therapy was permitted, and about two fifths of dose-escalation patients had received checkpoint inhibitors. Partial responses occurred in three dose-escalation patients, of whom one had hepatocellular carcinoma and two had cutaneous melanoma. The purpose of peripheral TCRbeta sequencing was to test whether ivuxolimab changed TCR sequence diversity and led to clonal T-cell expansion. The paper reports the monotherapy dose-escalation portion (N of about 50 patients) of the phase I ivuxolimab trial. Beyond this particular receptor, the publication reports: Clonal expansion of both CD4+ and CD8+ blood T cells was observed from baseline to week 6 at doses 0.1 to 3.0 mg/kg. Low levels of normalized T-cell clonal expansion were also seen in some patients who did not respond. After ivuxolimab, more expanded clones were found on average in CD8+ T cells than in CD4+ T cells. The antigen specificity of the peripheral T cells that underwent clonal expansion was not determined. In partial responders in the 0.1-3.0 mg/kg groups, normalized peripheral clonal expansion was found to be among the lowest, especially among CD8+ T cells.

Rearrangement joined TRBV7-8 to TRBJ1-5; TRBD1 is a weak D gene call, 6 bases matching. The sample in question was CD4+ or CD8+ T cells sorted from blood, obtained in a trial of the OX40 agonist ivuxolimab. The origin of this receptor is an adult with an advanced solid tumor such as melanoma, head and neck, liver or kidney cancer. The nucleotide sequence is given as TGTGCCAGCAGCCCAGGAGAGGACAGCCACAACAATCAGCCCCAGCATTTT. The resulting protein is CASSPGEDSHNNQPQHF.